Described below is a single T cell receptor (beta chain) sequence and its context. The antigen is undetermined. Germline V gene lookup returns CDR1 SGHNT and CDR2 YYREEE (reference sequence). V was clipped by 3 bases and J by 6 bases, with 18 bases between them. There are 15 residues in the CDR3. After isolation, RNA underwent reverse transcription to generate cDNA as the sequencing template. The protocol was immunoSEQ multiplex PCR, while the TCRdb copy is restricted to in-frame clones and leaves out a portion. The sample records approximately 210,000 clones, 64% being singletons. These data come from a study of CD8+ T cells in alopecia areata. The study's findings and limits: Among the top 100, expanded CD8+ clones were significantly decreased by tofacitinib, as was scalp clonality.

Treatment specified: oral pan-JAK inhibitor, 5-10 mg twice daily. Using a FACSAria, the CD4+ and CD8+ T cells were sorted from the PBMCs. The chain has TRBV5-4 and TRBJ1-2; perhaps TRBD1 as D (5 bases). The clonotype originates from a human donor with alopecia areata. The specimen comprised CD4+ T cells sorted from blood, sampled at week 4, from a patient treated with tofacitinib. The CDR3 region is CASSWQSGTEDGYTF. In DNA form, the CDR3 reads TGTGCCAGCAGCTGGCAATCGGGGACGGAGGATGGCTACACCTTC. Full variable domain (remainder filled in from reference TRBV5-4 and TRBJ1-2): ETGVTQSPTHLIKTRGQQVTLRCSSQSGHNTVSWYQQALGQGPQFIFQYYREEENGRGNFPPRFSGLQFPNYSSELNVNALELDDSALYLCASSWQSGTEDGYTFGSGTRLTVV.